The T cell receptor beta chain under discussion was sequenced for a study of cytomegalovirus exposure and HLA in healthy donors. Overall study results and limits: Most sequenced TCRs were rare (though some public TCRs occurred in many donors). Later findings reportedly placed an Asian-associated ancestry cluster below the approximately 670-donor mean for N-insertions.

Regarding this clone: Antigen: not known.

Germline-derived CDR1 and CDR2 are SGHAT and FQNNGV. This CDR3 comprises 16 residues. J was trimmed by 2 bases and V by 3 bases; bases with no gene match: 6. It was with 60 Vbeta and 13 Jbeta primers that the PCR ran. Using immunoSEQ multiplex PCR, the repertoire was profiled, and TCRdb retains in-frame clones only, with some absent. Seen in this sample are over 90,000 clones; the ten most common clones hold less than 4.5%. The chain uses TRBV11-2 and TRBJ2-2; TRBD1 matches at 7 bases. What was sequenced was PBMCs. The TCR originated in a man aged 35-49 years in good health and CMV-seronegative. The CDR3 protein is CASSFRQGTNTGELFF. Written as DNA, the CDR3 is TGTGCCAGCAGCTTCCGACAGGGCACTAACACCGGGGAGCTGTTTTTT. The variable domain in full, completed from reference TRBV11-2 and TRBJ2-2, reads EAGVAQSPRYKIIEKRQSVAFWCNPISGHATLYWYQQILGQGPKLLIQFQNNGVVDDSQLPKDRFSAERLKGVDSTLKIQPAKLEDSAVYLCASSFRQGTNTGELFFGEGSRLTVL.